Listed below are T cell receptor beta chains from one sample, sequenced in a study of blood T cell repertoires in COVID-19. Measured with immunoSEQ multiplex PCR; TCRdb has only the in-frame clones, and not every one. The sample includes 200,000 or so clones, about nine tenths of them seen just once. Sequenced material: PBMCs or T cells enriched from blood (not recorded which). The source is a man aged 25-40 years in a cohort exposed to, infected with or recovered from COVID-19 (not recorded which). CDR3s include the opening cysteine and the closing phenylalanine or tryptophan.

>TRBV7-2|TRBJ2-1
CASSSSSDREQFF
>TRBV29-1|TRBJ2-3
CSATGTGGGDTQYF
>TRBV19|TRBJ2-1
CASSTLAGGSGDNEQFF
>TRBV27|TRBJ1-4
CASTDSATNEKLFF
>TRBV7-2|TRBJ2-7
CASSGGLKGYEQYF
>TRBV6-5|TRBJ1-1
CASSYSRKPSTEAFF
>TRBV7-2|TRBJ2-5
CASRRTSVPETQYF
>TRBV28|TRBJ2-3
CASSSTSISTDTQYF
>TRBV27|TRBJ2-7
CASSLGTGGEQYF
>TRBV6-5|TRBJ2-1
CASSPGLANYNEQFF
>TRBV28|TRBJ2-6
CASSSTGNVLTF
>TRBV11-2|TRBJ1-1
CASSLVLPRSTEAFF
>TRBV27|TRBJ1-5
CASSVGQGAYQPQHF
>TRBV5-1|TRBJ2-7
CASSFREGSYEQYF
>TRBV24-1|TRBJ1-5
CATSEAGSISTQPQHF
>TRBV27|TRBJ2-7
CASSYRQNYEQYF
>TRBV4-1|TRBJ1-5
CASSPGRTGRNQPQHF
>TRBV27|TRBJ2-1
CASSFPGLAGEAGEQFF
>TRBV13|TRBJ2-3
CASSLTTGRTDTQYF
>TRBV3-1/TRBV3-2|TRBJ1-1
CASSQWGRGAAFF
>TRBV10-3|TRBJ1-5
CAISPGQGNNQPQHF